This TCR beta chain was observed in a study of T cell repertoires in cytomegalovirus infection. About the study: Indications of both CMV infection and matching HLA type were provided by public TCR beta signatures.

The CDR3 has 16 amino acids. Trimming stripped 5 bases from V and 9 bases from J, with 22 bases between. Germline V gene lookup returns CDR1 MNHEY and CDR2 SVGAGI. TCRdb passed the reads through MiXCR, listing each CDR3 protein once. The profile shows under 850,000 distinct CDR3 sequences, less than 40% of them singletons. The specimen sequenced was PBMCs. The sequence was collected from a human donor in good health (CMV status not recorded). Some clones in this sample may be carry-over from other donors' samples. The J gene is TRBJ2-2, the V gene TRBV6-5, with D possibly TRBD1 on 6 matching bases. The CDR3 nucleotides are TGTGCCAGCAGTCCCTTGTCTGGGGGCAACTTCAGGGAGCTGTTTTTT. Its protein product is CASSPLSGGNFRELFF.